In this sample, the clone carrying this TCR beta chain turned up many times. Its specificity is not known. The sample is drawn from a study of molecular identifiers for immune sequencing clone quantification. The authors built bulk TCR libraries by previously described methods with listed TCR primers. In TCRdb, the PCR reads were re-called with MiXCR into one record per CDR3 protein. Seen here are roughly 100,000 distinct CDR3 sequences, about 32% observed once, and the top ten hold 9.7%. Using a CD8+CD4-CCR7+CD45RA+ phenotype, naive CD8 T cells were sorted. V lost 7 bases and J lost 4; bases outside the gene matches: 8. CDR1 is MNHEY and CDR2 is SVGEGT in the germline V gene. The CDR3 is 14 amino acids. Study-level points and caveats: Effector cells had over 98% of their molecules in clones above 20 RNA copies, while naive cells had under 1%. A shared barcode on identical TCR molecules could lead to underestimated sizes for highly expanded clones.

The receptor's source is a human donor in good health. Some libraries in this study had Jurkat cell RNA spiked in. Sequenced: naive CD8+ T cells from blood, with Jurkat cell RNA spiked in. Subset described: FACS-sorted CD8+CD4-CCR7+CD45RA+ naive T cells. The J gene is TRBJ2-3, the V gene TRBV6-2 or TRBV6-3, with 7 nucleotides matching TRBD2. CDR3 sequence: CASNDQREPDTQYF. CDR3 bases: TGTGCCAGCAATGACCAGCGGGAACCAGATACGCAGTATTTT.